The 10 T cell receptor beta chains reported below all come from one sample, sequenced in a study of early T cells in non-severe SARS-CoV-2 infection. Each CDR3 protein is one row after TCRdb ran MiXCR on the 5' RACE reads. The sample has roughly 30,000 distinct CDR3 sequences, approximately 5.9% seen once; the top ten hold about 7%. The specimen was whole blood. The receptors derive from an adult who was a healthcare worker with PCR-confirmed SARS-CoV-2 infection or an uninfected control (not recorded which).

CDR3 coding DNA: TGCAGTGCTACCCCTAGCGGGAGTGGTGCCAAAAACATTCAGTACTTC. It translates to CSATPSGSGAKNIQYF. The chain is built from TRBV20-1 and TRBJ2-4; 10 positions match TRBD2. Germline CDR1 DFQATT, CDR2 SNEGSKA (reference sequence). The J segment lost 1 base and the V segment lost 4 bases, leaving 7 bases of the junction unmatched. This CDR3 contains 16 residues.

This clonotype was detected many times. This chain connects TRBV5-1 to TRBJ2-1; 13 bases match TRBD2. The CDR3 is made up of 15 amino acids. The J segment lost 12 bases and the V segment lost 4 bases, leaving 10 bases of the junction unmatched. Germline V gene sequence: CDR1 SGHRS, CDR2 YFSETQ. CDR3: CASSPGLAGVAGQFF. CDR3 nucleotide sequence: TGCGCCAGCAGCCCAGGACTAGCGGGAGTCGCCGGGCAGTTCTTC.

This clonotype was counted many times. The V gene is TRBV9, the J gene TRBJ2-1, with D possibly called TRBD1 or TRBD2 (5 bases each). Germline V CDR1 and CDR2: SGDLS, YYNGEE. The CDR3 loop spans 15 amino acids. The V and J ends lost 6 bases and 2 bases respectively, with 15 bases between them. CDR3 nucleotides: TGTGCCAGCAATAGGGACGGTGGTCCCTACAATGAGCAGTTCTTC. The encoded protein is CASNRDGGPYNEQFF.

CDR3 in DNA: TGTGCCAGCAGCGTAGCTGGGGGAGGCGAGACCCAGTACTTC. It codes for CASSVAGGGETQYF. The chain carries TRBV9 and TRBJ2-5; tentatively, D is TRBD2 (6 bases). Between the trimmed V and J ends, which lost 0 bases and 5 bases, there was a span of 11 bases. Germline assignment: CDR1 SGDLS and CDR2 YYNGEE. The CDR3 has 14 amino acids. Variable domain in full (rest from reference TRBV9 and TRBJ2-5): DSGVTQTPKHLITATGQRVTLRCSPRSGDLSVYWYQQSLDQGLQFLIQYYNGEERAKGNILERFSAQQFPDLHSELNLSSLELGDSALYFCASSVAGGGETQYFGPGTRLLVL.

This clonotype was recorded at least ten times. V is TRBV29-1 and J is TRBJ2-3; no clear D gene. There are 12 residues in the CDR3. The germline CDR1 and CDR2 sequences are SQVTM and ANQGSEA. V shed 1 base and J shed 2 bases, with 4 bases lying between them. The CDR3, as DNA: TGCAGCGTTGAAGTCTTCACAGATACGCAGTATTTT. Translating it yields CSVEVFTDTQYF.

This clonotype was counted a few times. V and J are TRBV10-1 and TRBJ2-7, with 9 positions matching TRBD1. The V segment lost 4 bases and the J segment 7 bases; nucleotides outside the gene matches: 8. Germline V CDR1 and CDR2: WNHNN, SYGVQD (reference sequence). The CDR3 extends over 14 amino acids. CDR3 nucleotides: TGCGCCAGCAGTGCGGGACAGGGTTTGCGTGAGCAGTACTTC. This translates into CASSAGQGLREQYF.

This clonotype has ten or more counts. The chain couples TRBV18 to TRBJ1-5, with D perhaps matching TRBD1 (6 bases). Germline values: CDR1 KGHSH, CDR2 LQKENI. The V end was cut by 4 bases, the J end by 9 bases, with 22 bases between. The CDR3 extends over 16 amino acids. DNA of the CDR3: TGTGCCAGCTCACGCATGGACAGAAACCTCGAAAGGCCCCAGCATTTT. Translating it yields CASSRMDRNLERPQHF.

The J gene is TRBJ2-7, the V gene TRBV5-4, with D unresolved. The CDR3 sequence is 12 residues long. Germline V gene lookup returns CDR1 SGHNT and CDR2 YYREEE (reference sequence). Trimming took off 1 base at V and 5 bases at J, with 7 bases between the two ends. The CDR3 DNA reads as TGTGCCAGCAGCTTGCCTATGAACGAGCAGTACTTC. Translated, it gives CASSLPMNEQYF. The full variable domain, rest sourced from reference TRBV5-4 and TRBJ2-7, is ETGVTQSPTHLIKTRGQQVTLRCSSQSGHNTVSWYQQALGQGPQFIFQYYREEENGRGNFPPRFSGLQFPNYSSELNVNALELDDSALYLCASSLPMNEQYFGPGTRLTVT.

At least ten counts were recorded for this clonotype. CDR3 residues: CATQQWDNQPQHF. DNA of the CDR3: TGTGCCACCCAGCAGTGGGACAATCAGCCCCAGCATTTT. The chain couples TRBV24-1 to TRBJ1-5; D not certain. Trimming cost V 9 bases and J 3 bases, with 11 bases left between them. CDR3 size: 13 residues. Germline V CDR1 and CDR2: KGHDR, SFDVKD.

This chain uses TRBV7-6 with TRBJ2-2; TRBD2 matches 7 bases. V lost 6 bases and J lost 4; bases outside the gene matches: 2. Germline assignment: CDR1 SGHVS and CDR2 FNYEAQ. The CDR3 consists of 13 residues. This CDR3 reads CASSSGPTGELFF. The CDR3 DNA is TGTGCCAGCAGTAGCGGGCCCACCGGGGAGCTGTTTTTT. Drawing the rest from reference TRBV7-6 and TRBJ2-2, the complete variable domain is GAGVSQSPRYKVTKRGQDVALRCDPISGHVSLYWYRQALGQGPEFLTYFNYEAQQDKSGLPNDRFSAERPEGSISTLTIQRTEQRDSAMYRCASSSGPTGELFFGEGSRLTVL.